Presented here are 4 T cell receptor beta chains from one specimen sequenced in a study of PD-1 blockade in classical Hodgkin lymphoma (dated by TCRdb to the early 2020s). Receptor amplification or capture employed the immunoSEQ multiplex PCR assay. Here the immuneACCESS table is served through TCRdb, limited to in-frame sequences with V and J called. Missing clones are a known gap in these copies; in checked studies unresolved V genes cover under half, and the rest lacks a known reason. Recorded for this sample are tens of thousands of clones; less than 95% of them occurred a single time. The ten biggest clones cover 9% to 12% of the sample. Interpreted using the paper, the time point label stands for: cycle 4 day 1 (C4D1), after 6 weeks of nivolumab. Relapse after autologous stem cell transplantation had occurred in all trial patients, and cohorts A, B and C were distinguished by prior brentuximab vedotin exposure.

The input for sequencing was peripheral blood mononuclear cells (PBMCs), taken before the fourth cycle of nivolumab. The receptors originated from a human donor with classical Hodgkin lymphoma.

For the CDR3, the DNA is TGTGCCAGTAGTATACAGGGTAGCACCGGGGAGCTGTTTTTT. Amino acids: CASSIQGSTGELFF. The V and J genes are TRBV19 and TRBJ2-2; perhaps TRBD1 as D (5 bases). In germline, CDR1 is LNHDA, CDR2 SQIVND (reference sequence). The length of the CDR3 is 14 residues. V gave up 2 bases and J gave up 4 bases, with 8 bases separating them.

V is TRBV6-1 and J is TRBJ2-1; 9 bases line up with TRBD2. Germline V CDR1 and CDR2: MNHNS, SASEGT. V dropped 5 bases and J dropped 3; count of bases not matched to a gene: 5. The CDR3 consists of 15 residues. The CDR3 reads CASSIRLAVYNEQFF. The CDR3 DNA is TGTGCCAGCAGTATACGACTAGCGGTCTACAATGAGCAGTTCTTC.

The CDR3 spells CASSLEVNLYNEQFF. CDR3 bases: TGTGCCAGCAGCTTAGAGGTAAACCTCTACAATGAGCAGTTCTTC. The chain couples TRBV7-8 to TRBJ2-1; D is uncertain. V was shortened by 1 base and J by 3 bases, with 10 bases between the two germline ends. The CDR3 is 15 amino acids. The germline gives CDR1 SGHVS, CDR2 FQNEAQ.

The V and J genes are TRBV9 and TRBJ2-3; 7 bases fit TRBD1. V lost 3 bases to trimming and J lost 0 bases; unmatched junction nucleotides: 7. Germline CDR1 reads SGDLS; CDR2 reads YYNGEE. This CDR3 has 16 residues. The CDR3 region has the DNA TGTGCCAGCAGCGAACGACAGGGCTCTAGCACAGATACGCAGTATTTT. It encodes CASSERQGSSTDTQYF. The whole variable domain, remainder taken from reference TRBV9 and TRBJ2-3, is DSGVTQTPKHLITATGQRVTLRCSPRSGDLSVYWYQQSLDQGLQFLIQYYNGEERAKGNILERFSAQQFPDLHSELNLSSLELGDSALYFCASSERQGSSTDTQYFGPGTRLTVL.